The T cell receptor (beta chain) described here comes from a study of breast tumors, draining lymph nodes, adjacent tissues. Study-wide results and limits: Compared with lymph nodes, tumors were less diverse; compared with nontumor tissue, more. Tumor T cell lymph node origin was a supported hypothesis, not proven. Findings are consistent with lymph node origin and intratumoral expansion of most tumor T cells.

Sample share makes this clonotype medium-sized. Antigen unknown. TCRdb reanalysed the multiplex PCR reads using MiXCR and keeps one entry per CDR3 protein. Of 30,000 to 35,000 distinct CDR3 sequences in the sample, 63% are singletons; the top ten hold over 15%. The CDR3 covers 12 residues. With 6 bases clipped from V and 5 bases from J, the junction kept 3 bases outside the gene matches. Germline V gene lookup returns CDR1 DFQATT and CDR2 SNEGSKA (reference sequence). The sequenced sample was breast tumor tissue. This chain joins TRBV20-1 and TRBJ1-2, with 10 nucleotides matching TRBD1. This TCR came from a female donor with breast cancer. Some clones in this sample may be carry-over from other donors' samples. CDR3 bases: TGCAGTGCGGACAGGGGGTATTATGGCTACACCTTC. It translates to CSADRGYYGYTF.